Included here is one T cell receptor beta chain sequence, with context. Its antigen is currently not known. No clone much larger than this one lies a single base away; base qualities are absent. Whole blood was collected in K2EDTA tubes by collaborating institutions according to the institutions' own protocols. For TCRbeta analysis, collaborators shipped samples in one of three forms: frozen whole blood, isolated PBMCs, or DNA extracted from either of those sample types. TCRbeta CDR3 regions were amplified from genomic DNA using the immunoSEQ Assay, a bias-controlled multiplex PCR. The paper's processing steps were these. Nucleated cell counts per sample were estimated from amplification of reference gene primers within the assay. To quantify the absolute abundance of each unique TCRbeta CDR3 rearrangement, sequence reads were collapsed and filtered. For each sample, productive Simpson clonality was calculated by taking the square root of Simpson's diversity index across productive rearrangements. What TCRdb holds here is the immuneACCESS table cut down to in-frame rearrangements. Part of the clones is not present; checked against another copy, under half of the missing clones reflect an unresolved V gene, and the others are unexplained. The D gene and trimming were derived from the DNA, and the V and J assignments and clone size from that table. The sample includes about 210,000 clones, with approximately 91% observed a single time. The top ten clones comprise approximately 0.66% of the sample.

The data stem from a study of blood T cell repertoires in COVID-19 (dated by TCRdb to the early 2020s). For the study in its entirety: Collaborator samples came from the United States, Italy and Spain and covered acute and convalescent phases of COVID-19. The prospective study material was composed of cDNA or gDNA derived from T cells, B-cell-depleted T cells, or PBMCs. Subjects who had been exposed to COVID-19, were actively infected with it, or had recovered from it provided the deeply sampled blood TCRbeta repertoires that made up the dataset. The repertoires were released in a freely available public database meant as a resource for research on the immune response to SARS-CoV-2. The samples were drawn from two sources: the first 160 participants of the ongoing ImmuneRACE study, and over 1,000 subjects contributed by 6 global collaborators. Nearly every sample came with metadata listing a de-identified subject ID, COVID-19 status, age in years and sex. Where available, HLA class I and class II types were obtained from metadata supplied by the sample provider rather than from assay-based typing.

Broad study findings and their caveats: Clinical and demographic metadata were provided uncurated, with the amount varying by source and participant.

V lost 6 bases and J lost 15 bases, and the count of bases not matched to a germline gene is 15. The CDR3 starts with the cysteine, ends with the phenylalanine, and has 14 residues. Just the 42-base CDR3 DNA is kept, in frame starting at base 1. From a lookup of the germline V gene (reference sequence), CDR1 and CDR2 are SGHAT and FQDESV. Sequencing used peripheral blood. The rearrangement combines TRBV11-1 with TRBJ2-1; 9 bases in between match TRBD2. The clonotype was recovered from a man between 40 and 49 years old with acute or convalescent COVID-19. CDR3 sequence: CASRAGSSGSTGFF. The nucleotide sequence reads TGTGCCAGCAGAGCTGGTAGTAGCGGGAGTACGGGGTTCTTC.